Shown below are 4 T cell receptor beta chains from a single sample sequenced in a study of blood T cell repertoires in COVID-19. Data came from immunoSEQ multiplex PCR; TCRdb stores just in-frame clones and leaves some out. In the table there are hundreds of thousands of clones, roughly nine tenths of which are singletons. The sample comprised PBMCs or T cells enriched from blood (not recorded which). All receptors derive from a woman in her thirties who had recovered from COVID-19.

The gene calls are TRBV29-1 and TRBJ2-1, with 7 nucleotides matching TRBD2. The length of the CDR3 is 15 residues. Germline V lookup: CDR1 SQVTM, CDR2 ANQGSEA. V lost 4 bases to trimming and J lost 0 bases; unmatched junction nucleotides: 6. CDR3 sequence: CSVVRGGDSYNEQFF. CDR3 nucleotides: TGCAGCGTTGTGCGCGGGGGTGACTCCTACAATGAGCAGTTCTTC.

This clone has only one observation. In the same sample, other DNA sequences code for this CDR3. The chain uses TRBV27 and TRBJ1-1; unclear D gene. The CDR3 spans 13 residues. Trimming left V 5 bases short and J 0 bases short, with 7 bases between. Looked up from germline, CDR1 is MNHEY and CDR2 is SMNVEV (reference sequence). CDR3 amino acids: CASSLTVNTEAFF. The CDR3 DNA is TGTGCCAGCAGTCTAACAGTGAACACTGAAGCTTTCTTT.

The sample holds one count of this clone. The chain combines TRBV4-1 with TRBJ2-7; maybe TRBD2 (5 bases). CDR1 is MGHRA, CDR2 YSYEKL, per germline. The ends were cut back, 3 bases at V and 0 bases at J, with 12 bases in the middle. CDR3 length: 15 amino acids. The CDR3 region is CASSQRAGTSYEQYF. The CDR3 DNA sequence: TGCGCCAGCAGCCAGAGGGCGGGTACCTCCTACGAGCAGTACTTC.

The V call is TRBV7-9, the J call TRBJ2-5; D unclear. V shed 4 bases and J shed 2 bases, with 11 bases lying between them. Germline CDR1 and CDR2: SEHNR and FQNEAQ (reference sequence). CDR3 length equals 14 residues. The CDR3 reads CASSSVSRQETQYF. In nucleotides, the CDR3 is TGTGCCAGCAGCTCCGTTTCTAGACAAGAGACCCAGTACTTC.